These 15 T cell receptor beta chains were all obtained from the same sample, sequenced in a study of blood T cell repertoires in COVID-19. Libraries were prepared by immunoSEQ multiplex PCR; TCRdb keeps only in-frame clonotypes and omits some of them. The data contain 200,000 or so clones, approximately 84% of them singletons. Sequencing input: peripheral blood. Receptor source: a woman in her 30s who had recovered from COVID-19.

V gene TRBV3-1 (or the pseudogene TRBV3-2) combines with J gene TRBJ2-1; the match to TRBD2 covers 12 bases. In germline, CDR1 is LGHDT, CDR2 YNNKEL (reference sequence). The CDR3 consists of 15 residues. The ends lost 4 bases at V and 4 bases at J; junction bases unmatched: 2. In DNA form, the CDR3 reads TGTGCCAGCAGCCTGGGACTAGCGGGTTACAATGAGCAGTTCTTC. Translated: CASSLGLAGYNEQFF.

This chain uses TRBV3-1 (or the pseudogene TRBV3-2) with TRBJ2-2; no clear D gene. The ends were cut back, 0 bases at V and 4 bases at J, with 15 bases in the middle. Germline loops: CDR1 LGHDT, CDR2 YNNKEL (reference sequence). The CDR3 is made up of 17 amino acids. CDR3 region: CASSQDSQRASTGELFF. CDR3 coding DNA: TGTGCCAGCAGCCAAGATAGCCAGCGAGCCTCCACCGGGGAGCTGTTTTTT.

The genes are TRBV23-1 and TRBJ1-6; 7 bases line up with TRBD1. TRBV23-1 is identified as an open reading frame with a role that is uncertain. The trim removed 0 bases at V and 7 bases at J, leaving 9 bases unmatched. There are 17 residues in the CDR3. The CDR3 nucleotides read TGCGCCAGCAGTCAATCGAGACAGGGTCCGGGGAATTCACCCCTCCACTTT. Protein sequence: CASSQSRQGPGNSPLHF.

V is TRBV28 and J is TRBJ2-7; 9 bases are shared with TRBD2. J lost 3 bases, V lost 5 bases, and 5 bases had no gene match. There are 14 residues in the CDR3. Germline values: CDR1 MDHEN, CDR2 SYDVKM. The CDR3 nucleotides read TGTGCCAGCAGTCCCCTTAGCGGGAGCTACGAGCAGTACTTC. Its translation is CASSPLSGSYEQYF.

V usage is TRBV7-8 and J usage is TRBJ1-1, with D hard to call. CDR3 length equals 16 residues. Trimming pared 3 bases from V and 2 bases from J, leaving 16 bases between. The germline gives CDR1 SGHVS, CDR2 FQNEAQ. The CDR3, as DNA: TGTGCCAGCAGCTTGAAAAACCGGGAGCTTAACACTGAAGCTTTCTTT. Translation: CASSLKNRELNTEAFF.

The table lists this clone with a count of one. The chain has TRBV27 and TRBJ2-5; tentative D call: TRBD1 (5 bases). There are 14 residues in the CDR3. Germline lookup yields CDR1 MNHEY and CDR2 SMNVEV (reference sequence). Trimming stripped 4 bases from V and 2 bases from J, with 11 bases between. The CDR3 nucleotides are TGTGCCAGCAGTTCCTACAGGAGTCAAGAGACCCAGTACTTC. Protein product: CASSSYRSQETQYF.

This chain joins TRBV7-3 and TRBJ1-1; D gene ambiguous. CDR3 length equals 14 residues. The germline CDR1 and CDR2 sequences are SGHTA and FQGTGA. Trimming shortened V by 2 bases and J by 0 bases, and 7 bases separated the two germline ends. The CDR3 DNA reads TGTGCCAGCAGCTTAGGGCCATTGAACACTGAAGCTTTCTTT. Amino acid sequence: CASSLGPLNTEAFF.

The chain recombines TRBV30 with TRBJ2-1; 10 bases align to TRBD2. V was clipped by 6 bases and J by 4 bases; unmatched bases: 9. The CDR3 runs 15 residues. Germline CDR1 reads GTSNPN; CDR2 reads SVGIG (reference sequence). The CDR3 DNA sequence: TGTGCCTGCGTCCGACTAGCGGGCATTTACAATGAGCAGTTCTTC. It encodes CACVRLAGIYNEQFF.

This chain connects TRBV6-5 to TRBJ2-7; TRBD1 agrees at 10 bases. The CDR3 spans 15 residues. Trimming at V came to 5 bases and at J to 1 base, leaving 5 bases not matched to a gene. CDR1 and CDR2 (germline): MNHEY, SVGAGI. The CDR3 bases are TGTGCCAGCAGTCGCGGGACAGGGGATTCCTACGAGCAGTACTTC. Amino acids: CASSRGTGDSYEQYF.

This sequence joins TRBV10-1 and TRBJ2-7; D is undetermined. V was cut by 1 base and J by 8 bases, with 15 bases left in between. The germline V gene encodes CDR1 WNHNN and CDR2 SYGVQD (reference sequence). The CDR3 runs 14 residues. The CDR3 is CASSELVSSRKQYF. The CDR3 nucleotides read TGCGCCAGCAGTGAGTTGGTTAGCTCGAGGAAGCAGTACTTC.

CDR3 amino acids: CASSLGQGNNEQYF. As DNA, the CDR3 is TGCGCCAGCAGCTTGGGACAGGGCAACAACGAGCAGTACTTC. The chain joins TRBV5-1 to TRBJ2-7; 7 positions agree with TRBD1. Trimming cost V 0 bases and J 5 bases; bases outside gene matches: 5. The CDR3 extends over 14 amino acids. Germline values: CDR1 SGHRS, CDR2 YFSETQ.

The chain has TRBV18 and TRBJ2-5; D might be TRBD1 (5 bases). From germline, CDR1 is KGHSH and CDR2 LQKENI. The CDR3 is made up of 14 amino acids. The V and J ends lost 10 bases and 1 base respectively, with 16 bases between them. The CDR3 region is CATLPPGLQETQYF. The CDR3 bases are TGTGCCACCCTACCCCCAGGGCTCCAAGAGACCCAGTACTTC.

The chain links TRBV5-6 to TRBJ2-5; TRBD2 matches 10 bases. The CDR3 loop spans 16 amino acids. The germline V gene encodes CDR1 SGHDT and CDR2 YYEEEE. V trimming: 3 bases; J trimming: 1 base; junction bases outside the gene matches: 6. CDR3 bases: TGTGCCAGCAGCTCAGTAGCGGGAGGATCCCAAGAGACCCAGTACTTC. It codes for CASSSVAGGSQETQYF.

In this sample, this clone turned up a few times. V usage is TRBV10-2 and J usage is TRBJ2-2; D call uncertain. The CDR3 covers 13 residues. The ends were cut back, 2 bases at V and 6 bases at J, with 7 bases in the middle. Germline values: CDR1 WSHSY, CDR2 SAAADI. CDR3 sequence reads: CASSEQEPGELFF. For the CDR3, the DNA is TGCGCCAGCAGTGAGCAGGAACCCGGGGAGCTGTTTTTT.

The V and J genes are TRBV7-3 and TRBJ1-1, with a weak D call TRBD1 (5 bases). The CDR3 spans 15 residues. The V end lost 5 bases, the J end lost 1 base, and 14 bases lay between the germline ends. Germline V gene sequence: CDR1 SGHTA, CDR2 FQGTGA. The CDR3 here is CASSPDRDWNTEAFF. CDR3 bases: TGTGCCAGCAGCCCCGACCGGGACTGGAACACTGAAGCTTTCTTT.